This is a list of T cell receptor beta chains from one sample in a study of blood T cell repertoires in COVID-19. The protocol was immunoSEQ multiplex PCR, while the TCRdb copy is restricted to in-frame clones and leaves out a portion. The sample contains about 53,000 clones, 82% of which appear only once. Material: peripheral blood. The origin of the receptors is a human donor in a cohort sampled during active COVID-19. Both conserved end residues are part of each CDR3. Each record gives: J gene, clone size, CDR3 length, V gene, D gene, CDR3 DNA, CDR3 protein. The D gene is left open where the match is weak. Rows give clone size only sometimes, using once, few, many, or a class for an expanded clone.

J gene: TRBJ2-7
clone size: .
CDR3 length: 15
V gene: TRBV4-1
D gene: TRBD1
CDR3 DNA: TGCGCCAGCAGCCTCCCGGGACAGGACCTCTACGAGCAGTACTTC
CDR3 protein: CASSLPGQDLYEQYF

J gene: TRBJ2-7
clone size: .
CDR3 length: 14
V gene: TRBV19
D gene: TRBD1
CDR3 DNA: TGTGCCAGTAGGGGTGGGACAGCGAACTACGAGCAGTACTTC
CDR3 protein: CASRGGTANYEQYF

J gene: TRBJ2-2
clone size: once
CDR3 length: 12
V gene: TRBV12-3/TRBV12-4
D gene: .
CDR3 DNA: TGTGCCAGCAGACAGGGTACCGGGGAGCTGTTTTTT
CDR3 protein: CASRQGTGELFF

J gene: TRBJ1-2
clone size: .
CDR3 length: 16
V gene: TRBV6-5
D gene: .
CDR3 DNA: TGTGCCAGCAGTTACTCCCATCGAGGGTCTAACTATGGCTACACCTTC
CDR3 protein: CASSYSHRGSNYGYTF

J gene: TRBJ2-5
clone size: .
CDR3 length: 15
V gene: TRBV9
D gene: TRBD2
CDR3 DNA: TGTGCCAGCAGCGTAGGGGTTAGCGGGCAAGAGACCCAGTACTTC
CDR3 protein: CASSVGVSGQETQYF

J gene: TRBJ2-3
clone size: .
CDR3 length: 17
V gene: TRBV7-2
D gene: .
CDR3 DNA: TGTGCCAGCAGCTTAGGTGTTGCGGCGCTACGCACAGATACGCAGTATTTT
CDR3 protein: CASSLGVAALRTDTQYF

J gene: TRBJ2-4
clone size: .
CDR3 length: 17
V gene: TRBV4-3
D gene: .
CDR3 DNA: TGCGCCAGCAGCCAAGCTCCTCCACCAGGGGCCAAAAACATTCAGTACTTC
CDR3 protein: CASSQAPPPGAKNIQYF

J gene: TRBJ1-4
clone size: .
CDR3 length: 15
V gene: TRBV11-2
D gene: .
CDR3 DNA: TGTGCCAGCAGCCAACACAGGGAGACTAATGAAAAACTGTTTTTT
CDR3 protein: CASSQHRETNEKLFF

J gene: TRBJ2-7
clone size: .
CDR3 length: 14
V gene: TRBV7-2
D gene: TRBD1
CDR3 DNA: TGTGCCAGCAGCCTACAGACAGGGTCCTACGAGCAGTACTTC
CDR3 protein: CASSLQTGSYEQYF

J gene: TRBJ1-2
clone size: once
CDR3 length: 16
V gene: TRBV3-1/TRBV3-2
D gene: TRBD1
CDR3 DNA: TGTGCCAGCAGCCATTCCACAGGGGCCCCCTACTATGGCTACACCTTC
CDR3 protein: CASSHSTGAPYYGYTF

J gene: TRBJ1-4
clone size: .
CDR3 length: 16
V gene: TRBV19
D gene: .
CDR3 DNA: TGTGCCAGTAGTCTGATAGACAGGAAAACTAATGAAAAACTGTTTTTT
CDR3 protein: CASSLIDRKTNEKLFF

J gene: TRBJ1-4
clone size: once
CDR3 length: 15
V gene: TRBV7-9
D gene: TRBD1
CDR3 DNA: TGTGCCAGCAGCTTACCCGGACAGGGAAAGGAAAAACTGTTTTTT
CDR3 protein: CASSLPGQGKEKLFF

J gene: TRBJ1-2
clone size: once
CDR3 length: 14
V gene: TRBV27
D gene: .
CDR3 DNA: TGTGCCAGCAGTCCCAGGAAAGGGGTCTATGGCTACACCTTC
CDR3 protein: CASSPRKGVYGYTF

J gene: TRBJ2-5
clone size: .
CDR3 length: 17
V gene: TRBV9
D gene: TRBD2
CDR3 DNA: TGTGCCAGCAGCCGTAGGCCGGCGGGGGGCATCCAAGAGACCCAGTACTTC
CDR3 protein: CASSRRPAGGIQETQYF

J gene: TRBJ2-1
clone size: .
CDR3 length: 17
V gene: TRBV6-2/TRBV6-3
D gene: TRBD2
CDR3 DNA: TGTGCCAGCAGTTACTCACCTAGCGGGGGGCTGTACAATGAGCAGTTCTTC
CDR3 protein: CASSYSPSGGLYNEQFF

J gene: TRBJ1-1
clone size: few
CDR3 length: 13
V gene: TRBV7-9
D gene: .
CDR3 DNA: TGTGCCTGGAGGAGGGGTGGAGAAGGTGAAGCTTTCTTT
CDR3 protein: CAWRRGGEGEAFF

J gene: TRBJ1-2
clone size: .
CDR3 length: 12
V gene: TRBV28
D gene: .
CDR3 DNA: TGTGCCAGCAGAAGGAGCAACTATGGCTACACCTTC
CDR3 protein: CASRRSNYGYTF

J gene: TRBJ2-7
clone size: .
CDR3 length: 15
V gene: TRBV28
D gene: TRBD1
CDR3 DNA: TGTGCCAGCATCCCTGGTGGGACAGGCCCTTACGAGCAGTACTTC
CDR3 protein: CASIPGGTGPYEQYF

J gene: TRBJ1-1
clone size: .
CDR3 length: 15
V gene: TRBV7-2
D gene: .
CDR3 DNA: TGTGCCAGCAGTTTTGGGCCTTATGGGAACACTGAAGCTTTCTTT
CDR3 protein: CASSFGPYGNTEAFF

J gene: TRBJ2-5
clone size: .
CDR3 length: 19
V gene: TRBV7-2
D gene: TRBD2
CDR3 DNA: TGTGCCAGCAGCCTCTACCGCGGACTAGCGGGGGGTGAGCGAAAGACCCAGTACTTC
CDR3 protein: CASSLYRGLAGGERKTQYF

J gene: TRBJ2-5
clone size: many
CDR3 length: 15
V gene: TRBV7-2
D gene: TRBD1
CDR3 DNA: TGTGCCAGCAGCTTAGCCTTACAGGGGTCAGAGACCCAGTACTTC
CDR3 protein: CASSLALQGSETQYF

J gene: TRBJ2-3
clone size: .
CDR3 length: 12
V gene: TRBV12-3/TRBV12-4
D gene: .
CDR3 DNA: TGTGCCAGCAGCACACCCACAGATACGCAGTATTTT
CDR3 protein: CASSTPTDTQYF

J gene: TRBJ2-2
clone size: .
CDR3 length: 13
V gene: TRBV25-1
D gene: .
CDR3 DNA: TGTGCCAGCACCCTAGGTGGGACCGGGGAGCTGTTTTTT
CDR3 protein: CASTLGGTGELFF

J gene: TRBJ1-1
clone size: .
CDR3 length: 13
V gene: TRBV11-3
D gene: .
CDR3 DNA: TGTGCCAGCAGCTTAATCTTCGGGGGAGAAGCTTTCTTT
CDR3 protein: CASSLIFGGEAFF

J gene: TRBJ2-5
clone size: .
CDR3 length: 13
V gene: TRBV29-1
D gene: .
CDR3 DNA: TGCAGCGTTGCCGGGGTCCCCCGAGAGACCCAGTACTTC
CDR3 protein: CSVAGVPRETQYF

J gene: TRBJ1-3
clone size: .
CDR3 length: 14
V gene: TRBV7-2
D gene: .
CDR3 DNA: TGTGCCAGCAGCCCGGGGGCGGGGAGGGACACCATATATTTT
CDR3 protein: CASSPGAGRDTIYF

J gene: TRBJ2-7
clone size: .
CDR3 length: 15
V gene: TRBV28
D gene: .
CDR3 DNA: TGTGCCAGCAGTTTAATTAGCGGCCCCTCCTACGAGCAGTACTTC
CDR3 protein: CASSLISGPSYEQYF

J gene: TRBJ2-5
clone size: .
CDR3 length: 14
V gene: TRBV5-4
D gene: TRBD1
CDR3 DNA: TGTGCCAGCAGCTTGGCGGACAGGGGGGAGACCCAGTACTTC
CDR3 protein: CASSLADRGETQYF

J gene: TRBJ2-7
clone size: .
CDR3 length: 16
V gene: TRBV12-5
D gene: .
CDR3 DNA: TGTGCTAGTGCCGACTTCCGGCAGTCAACTGTCTACGAGCAGTACTTC
CDR3 protein: CASADFRQSTVYEQYF

J gene: TRBJ2-5
clone size: .
CDR3 length: 14
V gene: TRBV9
D gene: .
CDR3 DNA: TGTGCCAGCAGCCCGGGGGTCCAGGGTGAGACCCAGTACTTC
CDR3 protein: CASSPGVQGETQYF

J gene: TRBJ1-2
clone size: .
CDR3 length: 15
V gene: TRBV6-2/TRBV6-3
D gene: .
CDR3 DNA: TGTGCCAGCAGCGCCCGAGTGGGGTTCGGGGGTGGCTACACCTTC
CDR3 protein: CASSARVGFGGGYTF

J gene: TRBJ2-5
clone size: .
CDR3 length: 14
V gene: TRBV4-1
D gene: .
CDR3 DNA: TGCGCCAGCAGCCAAGGACTGGTTCAAGAGACCCAGTACTTC
CDR3 protein: CASSQGLVQETQYF

J gene: TRBJ2-1
clone size: .
CDR3 length: 16
V gene: TRBV4-3
D gene: TRBD1
CDR3 DNA: TGCGCCAGCAGCCGACGGGGGACAGGAGCCAACAATGAGCAGTTCTTC
CDR3 protein: CASSRRGTGANNEQFF

J gene: TRBJ2-7
clone size: .
CDR3 length: 15
V gene: TRBV2
D gene: TRBD2
CDR3 DNA: TGTGCCAGCAGGTCCCTAGCGGGGGGGAAATACGAGCAGTACTTC
CDR3 protein: CASRSLAGGKYEQYF

J gene: TRBJ1-2
clone size: .
CDR3 length: 15
V gene: TRBV2
D gene: .
CDR3 DNA: TGTGCCAGCAGTGAAGCGAGAGGAGGGCCCTATGGCTACACCTTC
CDR3 protein: CASSEARGGPYGYTF

J gene: TRBJ2-7
clone size: .
CDR3 length: 13
V gene: TRBV13
D gene: .
CDR3 DNA: TGTGCCAGCAGCCCCTCATCTAGTAGCGAGCAGTACTTC
CDR3 protein: CASSPSSSSEQYF

J gene: TRBJ2-5
clone size: few
CDR3 length: 16
V gene: TRBV7-6
D gene: TRBD1
CDR3 DNA: TGTGCCAGCAGCCCGGGACAGGGAAATAGGGGAGAGACCCAGTACTTC
CDR3 protein: CASSPGQGNRGETQYF

J gene: TRBJ1-1
clone size: .
CDR3 length: 14
V gene: TRBV7-8
D gene: .
CDR3 DNA: TGTGCCAGCAGCCCCCCAGTTCGGAACACTGAAGCTTTCTTT
CDR3 protein: CASSPPVRNTEAFF

J gene: TRBJ2-3
clone size: .
CDR3 length: 14
V gene: TRBV6-5
D gene: .
CDR3 DNA: TGTGCCAGCAGCCAAAGGGGGACCTTGGATACGCAGTATTTT
CDR3 protein: CASSQRGTLDTQYF

J gene: TRBJ2-3
clone size: .
CDR3 length: 14
V gene: TRBV3-1/TRBV3-2
D gene: .
CDR3 DNA: TGTGCCAGCAGCGGACTGGGGGCGGTAGATACGCAGTATTTT
CDR3 protein: CASSGLGAVDTQYF

J gene: TRBJ1-3
clone size: .
CDR3 length: 13
V gene: TRBV5-8
D gene: .
CDR3 DNA: TGTGCCAGCAATCGGGTCTCTGGAAACACCATATATTTT
CDR3 protein: CASNRVSGNTIYF

J gene: TRBJ2-5
clone size: .
CDR3 length: 15
V gene: TRBV5-5
D gene: TRBD1
CDR3 DNA: TGTGCCAGCAGCAGGACAGGGGGAATGAAAGAGACCCAGTACTTC
CDR3 protein: CASSRTGGMKETQYF

J gene: TRBJ1-3
clone size: .
CDR3 length: 17
V gene: TRBV19
D gene: .
CDR3 DNA: TGTGCCAGCTCCGGGAGCCCTACTGGGTGGTTTGGAAACACCATATATTTT
CDR3 protein: CASSGSPTGWFGNTIYF

J gene: TRBJ2-5
clone size: .
CDR3 length: 16
V gene: TRBV5-4
D gene: TRBD1
CDR3 DNA: TGTGCCAGCAGCTCGAGGAGAGGGGGCTTTGGGGAGACCCAGTACTTC
CDR3 protein: CASSSRRGGFGETQYF

J gene: TRBJ2-7
clone size: .
CDR3 length: 15
V gene: TRBV7-2
D gene: TRBD1
CDR3 DNA: TGTGCCAGCAGCCTGACAGGGTCGTATAGCTACGAGCAGTACTTC
CDR3 protein: CASSLTGSYSYEQYF

J gene: TRBJ2-7
clone size: .
CDR3 length: 15
V gene: TRBV3-1/TRBV3-2
D gene: .
CDR3 DNA: TGTGCCAGCAGCCCCGGGGGGCTGAGCTCCTACGAGCAGTACTTC
CDR3 protein: CASSPGGLSSYEQYF

J gene: TRBJ2-5
clone size: .
CDR3 length: 14
V gene: TRBV7-9
D gene: .
CDR3 DNA: TGTGCCAGCAGCTTAGGGATGGGGGGAGAGACCCAGTACTTC
CDR3 protein: CASSLGMGGETQYF

J gene: TRBJ2-6
clone size: .
CDR3 length: 19
V gene: TRBV4-3
D gene: .
CDR3 DNA: TGCGCCAGCAGCCAAGATTATCCAGTGAAATTCTCTGGGGCCAACGTCCTGACTTTC
CDR3 protein: CASSQDYPVKFSGANVLTF

J gene: TRBJ2-1
clone size: .
CDR3 length: 15
V gene: TRBV6-6
D gene: TRBD2
CDR3 DNA: TGTGCCAGCAGTTACTCGCGGGGGGGCAGCGATGAGCAGTTCTTC
CDR3 protein: CASSYSRGGSDEQFF

J gene: TRBJ1-5
clone size: .
CDR3 length: 14
V gene: TRBV28
D gene: TRBD1
CDR3 DNA: TGTGCCAGCAGTGGGGGACAGGGGACCCAGCCCCAGCATTTT
CDR3 protein: CASSGGQGTQPQHF

J gene: TRBJ1-1
clone size: .
CDR3 length: 14
V gene: TRBV6-2/TRBV6-3
D gene: .
CDR3 DNA: TGTGCCAGCAGTTGGGGGGGGGTGAACACTGAAGCTTTCTTT
CDR3 protein: CASSWGGVNTEAFF

J gene: TRBJ1-5
clone size: .
CDR3 length: 12
V gene: TRBV19
D gene: .
CDR3 DNA: TGTGCCAGTAGTGTCATACGGCAGCCCCAGCATTTT
CDR3 protein: CASSVIRQPQHF